A few counts support the clone carrying this T cell receptor (beta chain). No antigen is known for it. The germline gene is not matched at one end of the junction; a read error may be the cause. The data derive from a study of regulatory T cells in long-lasting Graves disease. The time point denotes: newly diagnosed GD, antithyroid drugs for less than 3 months. PBMC-derived RNA was used for the TCR library. The authors built TCR beta libraries using iRepertoire HTBI primers and Arm-PCR of CDR3 regions. Each CDR3 protein is one row after TCRdb ran MiXCR on the multiplex PCR reads. The sample has some 410,000 distinct CDR3 sequences, about 17% seen once; the top ten hold over 8.5%. Study-level findings and limits: Accuracy was perhaps lowered by the small sample size.

These same records also appear under a second study, on T cells in Graves' hyperthyroidism and ophthalmopathy. From that report: Uncontrolled infection, other autoimmune disease, pregnancy or lactation led to exclusion. For the diagnoses, clinical symptoms, serum thyroxine and TRAb, thyroid ultrasound and orbital computed tomography were used. Initially, a first-round RT-PCR of the TCR CDR3 employed the HTBI primer set.

The clonotype was recovered from a woman under 40 with Graves disease. Material: peripheral blood mononuclear cells (PBMCs), obtained at new diagnosis, from a patient treated with antithyroid drugs.

The CDR3 sequence is CASNIQRGTGELFF. Here the CDR3 DNA reads TGTGCCAGTAATATACAGCGAGGCACCGGGGAGCTGTTTTTT. V gene TRBV19 combines with J gene TRBJ2-2; D is ambiguous. There are 14 residues in the CDR3. Germline loops: CDR1 LNHDA, CDR2 SQIVND (reference sequence).